The 5 T cell receptor beta chains listed next were all sequenced from one sample in a study of T cells after posttransplantation cyclophosphamide. Sequenced by immunoSEQ multiplex PCR; TCRdb stores in-frame clones only, minus some. The repertoire consists of roughly 41,000 clones, none detected only once. Sequenced input: PBMCs. The receptors stem from a man aged 25-45 years in good health and a related stem cell transplant donor.

This clone was seen repeatedly, ten times or more. The V and J genes are TRBV5-6 and TRBJ2-3, with 10 nucleotides matching TRBD2. The CDR3 loop spans 17 amino acids. Unmatched junction bases numbered 13, after V lost 4 bases and J lost 5 bases. Germline lookup yields CDR1 SGHDT and CDR2 YYEEEE. The CDR3 coding sequence is TGTGCCAGCAGCCCGTGGGAGCGGGGGGGCCTCATAGATACGCAGTATTTT. As protein: CASSPWERGGLIDTQYF.

The rearrangement uses TRBV7-8 and TRBJ2-5, with a weak D call TRBD2 (6 bases). The CDR3 totals 14 residues. CDR1 is SGHVS and CDR2 is FQNEAQ in the germline V gene. The V and J ends lost 7 bases and 3 bases respectively, with 15 bases between them. CDR3 DNA sequence: TGTGCCAGCATCGCGGGGAGAGCGGAAGAGACCCAGTACTTC. This codes for CASIAGRAEETQYF.

This clone was detected many times. The chain uses TRBV28 and TRBJ1-2, with D unclear. Trimming shortened V by 6 bases and J by 6 bases, and 8 bases separated the two germline ends. Germline CDR1 MDHEN, CDR2 SYDVKM. This CDR3 comprises 11 residues. CDR3 sequence (DNA): TGTGCCAGCAGCAACATTAATGGCTACACCTTC. The encoded protein is CASSNINGYTF.

This clone was counted many times. The chain couples TRBV10-3 to TRBJ1-2; 9 bases are a match to TRBD1. Germline values: CDR1 ENHRY, CDR2 SYGVKD. There are 14 residues in the CDR3. With 10 bases clipped from V and 3 bases from J, the junction kept 9 bases outside the gene matches. In DNA, the CDR3 is TGTGCCACCGTTCCCCGGGACAGGGACTATGGCTACACCTTC. It translates to CATVPRDRDYGYTF.

This clone showed up many times. The J gene is TRBJ1-3, the V gene TRBV25-1; D uncertain. The germline CDR1 and CDR2 sequences are MGHDK and SYGVNS. Trimming shortened V by 7 bases and J by 8 bases, and 18 bases separated the two germline ends. The CDR3 contains 14 residues. CDR3 amino acids: CASTGLGWHDTIYF. CDR3 DNA sequence: TGTGCCAGCACAGGCCTCGGATGGCACGACACCATATATTTT.